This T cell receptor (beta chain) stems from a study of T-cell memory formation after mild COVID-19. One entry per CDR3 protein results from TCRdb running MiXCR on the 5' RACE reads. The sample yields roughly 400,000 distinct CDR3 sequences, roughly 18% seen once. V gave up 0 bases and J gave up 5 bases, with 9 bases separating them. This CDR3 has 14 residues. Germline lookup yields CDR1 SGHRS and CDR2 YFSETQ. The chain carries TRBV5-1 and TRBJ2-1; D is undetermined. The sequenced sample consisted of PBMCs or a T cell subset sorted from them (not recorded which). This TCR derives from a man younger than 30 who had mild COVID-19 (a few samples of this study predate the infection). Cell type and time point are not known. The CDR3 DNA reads TGCGCCAGCAGCTTGGATGGACCCCACAATGAGCAGTTCTTC. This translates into CASSLDGPHNEQFF.